A selection of T cell receptor delta chains follows, all from one sample in a study of gamma-delta chains in newborns, infants, children. TCRdb reprocessed the reads using CATT. Of under 3,000 delta-chain clones detected, about 43% appear once; the ten largest clones hold 10% to 12%. The specimen comprised blood, sampled at baseline. The receptor source for this set is a child who received the measles vaccine. The CDR3 runs from the conserved cysteine through the conserved F or W. A D gene is named only where the DNA matches it firmly. Size tells how often a clone was seen (once, few, many) or the class of an expanded clone, and some rows leave it out.

cdr3_aa cdr3_nt v_call d_call j_call clone_size
CALGGIRFSFVLGDTSDKPIF TGTGCTCTTGGGGGGATACGTTTTTCCTTCGTACTGGGGGATACATCCGATAAACCCATCTTT TRDV1 TRDD3 TRDJ1 -
CALGELGHELMVGISNGLIF TGTGCTCTTGGGGAACTAGGACACGAGCTGATGGTGGGGATATCAAATGGACTCATCTTT TRDV1 TRDD3 TRDJ1 few
CACDTLGDRTAQLFF TGTGCCTGTGACACCCTGGGGGATAGGACAGCACAACTCTTCTTT TRDV2 TRDD3 TRDJ2 -
CACDTGWGTPSSWDTRQMFF TGTGCCTGTGACACCGGTTGGGGTACGCCTAGCTCCTGGGACACCCGACAGATGTTTTTC TRDV2 - TRDJ3 -
CACDTLGDDWDTRQMFF TGTGCCTGTGACACTCTGGGGGATGACTGGGACACCCGACAGATGTTTTTC TRDV2 TRDD3 TRDJ3 large
CAASSYPTYWGILLGFFSPNLYTDKLIF TGTGCAGCAAGTTCCTACCCAACCTACTGGGGGATACTTTTGGGATTTTTTTCTCCTAATCTGTACACCGATAAACTCATCTTT TRAV29/DV5 TRDD3 TRDJ1 few
CALGPPSYWGILPKIYTDKLIF TGTGCTCTTGGGCCCCCTTCTTACTGGGGGATTCTACCTAAGATTTACACCGATAAACTCATCTTT TRDV1 TRDD3 TRDJ1 few
CALGGPCPLLGDTYYTDKLIF TGTGCTCTTGGTGGGCCCTGCCCTTTACTGGGGGATACTTACTACACCGATAAACTCATCTTT TRDV1 TRDD3 TRDJ1 few
CALGGLRKITGGYVLYTDKLIF TGTGCTCTTGGGGGCCTTCGGAAGATAACTGGGGGATACGTCCTGTACACCGATAAACTCATCTTT TRDV1 TRDD3 TRDJ1 -
CACDTWGTWDTRQMFF TGTGCCTGTGACACCTGGGGGACCTGGGACACCCGACAGATGTTTTTC TRDV2 TRDD3 TRDJ3 -
CAFRTVPLKFPSGRVPYTDKLIF TGTGCCTTTCGAACGGTCCCCCTAAAGTTCCCTAGCGGCCGGGTTCCTTACACCGATAAACTCATCTTT TRDV3 - TRDJ1 once
CALSRKGLGDGMSLIF TGTGCTCTGTCCCGCAAGGGACTGGGGGACGGGATGTCACTCATCTTT TRDV1 TRDD3 TRDJ1 large
CACDWGSSRDTRQMFF TGTGCCTGTGACTGGGGGAGCTCCCGGGACACCCGACAGATGTTTTTC TRDV2 TRDD3 TRDJ3 few
CAFFNFFLPWGIGTDKLIF TGTGCCTTTTTTAATTTTTTCCTGCCTTGGGGGATCGGCACCGATAAACTCATCTTT TRDV3 TRDD3 TRDJ1 once
CACDILGDTKFYSWDTRQMFF TGTGCCTGTGACATACTGGGGGATACTAAGTTCTACTCCTGGGACACCCGACAGATGTTTTTC TRDV2 TRDD3 TRDJ3 medium-sized
CAASAKAKSPVSGWGVHLTDKLIF TGTGCAGCAAGCGCTAAAGCGAAGAGTCCCGTTTCAGGCTGGGGGGTCCACCTCACCGATAAACTCATCTTT TRAV29/DV5 TRDD3 TRDJ1 -
CALGEVPTTLYWGIVDKLIF TGTGCTCTTGGGGAAGTTCCTACCACGCTGTACTGGGGGATAGTCGATAAACTCATCTTT TRDV1 TRDD3 TRDJ1 large
CALGEAGAPSYVWGPEDTDKLIF TGTGCTCTTGGGGAAGCCGGTGCCCCTTCCTACGTCTGGGGGCCGGAGGACACAGATAAACTCATCTTT TRDV1 TRDD2 TRDJ1 -
CALEGTFPRRLGETYTDKLIF TGTGCTCTGGAAGGGACCTTCCCACGGAGACTGGGGGAGACTTACACCGATAAACTCATCTTT TRDV1 TRDD3 TRDJ1 -
CAFAPSFNVPGGYCPDKLIF TGTGCCTTTGCCCCTTCCTTCAATGTGCCTGGGGGATACTGTCCCGATAAACTCATCTTT TRDV3 TRDD3 TRDJ1 medium-sized
CALGPPCLEYHLGDTDLRYTDKLIF TGTGCTCTTGGGCCCCCCTGCCTAGAGTACCATCTGGGGGATACCGACCTGCGGTACACCGATAAACTCATCTTT TRDV1 TRDD3 TRDJ1 few
CALGNIFTSTLGEADRYTDKLIF TGTGCTCTTGGGAACATTTTTACCTCCACACTGGGGGAGGCGGACCGGTACACCGATAAACTCATCTTT TRDV1 TRDD3 TRDJ1 few
CAFSGSYMRYFSYTDKLIF TGTGCCTTTAGTGGTTCCTACATGCGATACTTTTCGTACACCGATAAACTCATCTTT TRDV3 TRDD2 TRDJ1 -
CALGSNYGLPSVLGAWCELIF TGTGCTCTTGGGTCGAACTACGGCCTTCCTTCTGTACTGGGGGCTTGGTGTGAACTCATCTTT TRDV1 - TRDJ1 -
CACDTVVGDTGTWDTRQMFF TGTGCCTGTGACACCGTGGTGGGGGATACAGGCACCTGGGACACCCGACAGATGTTTTTC TRDV2 TRDD3 TRDJ3 large
CALGETPIPHGMYTDKLIF TGTGCTCTTGGGGAAACCCCTATCCCACACGGGATGTACACCGATAAACTCATCTTT TRDV1 - TRDJ1 medium-sized
CALGDCDVSYAYWVRTSLTGRPDKLIF TGTGCTCTTGGGGACTGTGATGTGTCCTACGCGTACTGGGTCCGGACTTCTTTGACCGGTCGTCCCGATAAACTCATCTTT TRDV1 - TRDJ1 -
CAFRAPPAGGPYTDKLIF TGTGCCTTTAGGGCCCCTCCTGCTGGGGGACCTTACACCGATAAACTCATCTTT TRDV3 TRDD3 TRDJ1 -
CALGERSPDWGIHTDKLIF TGTGCTCTTGGGGAAAGATCCCCCGACTGGGGGATACACACCGATAAACTCATCTTT TRDV1 TRDD3 TRDJ1 few
CALGTTTQYEPEADKLIF TGTGCTCTTGGGACCACAACCCAATACGAGCCGGAGGCCGATAAACTCATCTTT TRDV1 - TRDJ1 few
CAFPSEACTGGYAHTDKLIF TGTGCCTTCCCTTCAGAAGCCTGTACTGGGGGATACGCGCACACCGATAAACTCATCTTT TRDV3 TRDD3 TRDJ1 -
CALAPPLPDKLIF TGTGCCTTAGCACCCCCCCTACCCGATAAACTCATCTTC TRDV3 - TRDJ1 -
CALGEAQYSYWWTHTDKLIF TGTGCTCTTGGGGAAGCTCAATACTCTTACTGGTGGACCCACACCGATAAACTCATCTTT TRDV1 - TRDJ1 -